These T cell receptor beta chains were read from a single sample in a study of T-cell memory formation after mild COVID-19. TCRdb processed the 5' RACE reads anew with MiXCR; each CDR3 protein has one entry. The repertoire holds 400,000 or so distinct CDR3 sequences, with 20% as singletons. The specimen was PBMCs or a T cell subset sorted from them (not recorded which). The receptors derive from an adult woman who had mild COVID-19 (a few samples of this study predate the infection). Cell type and time point are not known. Each CDR3 is given with its conserved first and last residue. A D gene is named only where the DNA matches it firmly. Expanded clones are given a class, and other clones once, few, many or no size at all.

few,TRBV11-2,.,TRBJ1-2,CASSLSSANYGYTF,TGTGCCAGCAGCTTATCGTCAGCTAACTATGGCTACACCTTC
.,TRBV6-1,TRBD1,TRBJ1-5,CASSRDRAGNQPQHF,TGTGCCAGCAGTCGGGACAGGGCTGGCAATCAGCCCCAGCATTTT
few,TRBV21-1,.,TRBJ1-1,CASSKCRDSIEAFF,TGTGCCAGCAGCAAATGTCGGGACAGCATTGAAGCTTTCTTT
.,TRBV4-1,TRBD1,TRBJ1-5,CASSQLQDRGGQPQHF,TGCGCCAGCAGCCAACTTCAGGACAGGGGGGGTCAGCCCCAGCATTTT
few,TRBV7-8,TRBD2,TRBJ2-5,CASSLSGEAGGFGETQYF,TGTGCCAGCAGCTTATCGGGAGAAGCGGGAGGGTTCGGGGAGACCCAGTACTTC
.,TRBV30,.,TRBJ1-2,CAWTGGYGYTF,TGTGCCTGGACAGGTGGCTATGGCTACACCTTC
.,TRBV7-2,.,TRBJ2-7,CASSLVETAAYEQYF,TGTGCCAGCAGCTTAGTCGAGACAGCAGCCTACGAGCAGTACTTC
few,TRBV11-2,TRBD1,TRBJ1-2,CASSQGVPGASYGYTF,TGTGCCAGCAGCCAGGGGGTCCCGGGGGCGAGCTATGGCTACACCTTC
few,TRBV18,TRBD1,TRBJ2-7,CASSLYGQGYEQYF,TGTGCCAGCTCACTGTACGGACAGGGCTACGAGCAGTACTTC
few,TRBV6-5,TRBD1,TRBJ1-4,CASSQEGALGEKLFF,TGTGCCAGCAGTCAAGAGGGGGCGCTTGGTGAAAAACTGTTTTTT
few,TRBV2,.,TRBJ1-3,CASYSGNTIYF,TGTGCCAGCTATTCTGGAAACACCATATATTTT
many,TRBV5-1,.,TRBJ1-3,CASSLASTASSGNTIYF,TGCGCCAGCAGCTTGGCCTCTACAGCGTCCTCTGGAAACACCATATATTTT
.,TRBV28,TRBD1,TRBJ1-4,CAEQGAGKNEKLFF,TGTGCCGAACAGGGGGCTGGCAAAAATGAAAAACTGTTTTTT
many,TRBV11-2,TRBD1,TRBJ2-7,CASSAGTGGYEQYF,TGTGCCAGCAGCGCCGGGACAGGGGGCTACGAGCAGTACTTC
.,TRBV7-9,TRBD1,TRBJ2-1,CASSLGMGQGYNEQFF,TGTGCCAGCAGCTTAGGAATGGGACAGGGCTACAATGAGCAGTTCTTC
.,TRBV6-1,.,TRBJ1-2,CASSEGKTYGYTF,TGTGCCAGCAGTGAAGGGAAAACCTATGGCTACACCTTC
.,TRBV24-1,TRBD1,TRBJ1-2,CATGDSDYGYTF,TGTGCCACCGGGGACAGCGACTATGGCTACACCTTC
.,TRBV7-9,.,TRBJ2-5,CASSPSRTQYF,TGTGCCAGCAGCCCATCCCGGACCCAGTACTTC
.,TRBV15,.,TRBJ1-3,CATSREGELSGITIYF,TGTGCCACCAGCAGGGAAGGGGAACTCTCTGGAATCACCATATATTTT
.,TRBV29-1,TRBD1,TRBJ2-7,CSVVIQGSSYEQYF,TGCAGCGTTGTAATACAGGGGAGCTCCTACGAGCAGTACTTC
few,TRBV20-1,TRBD1,TRBJ1-2,CSVRTGANYGYTF,TGCAGTGTTCGGACAGGAGCTAACTATGGCTACACCTTC
.,TRBV5-1,TRBD1,TRBJ1-1,CASSFSQQGDTEAFF,TGCGCCAGCAGCTTTTCTCAACAGGGGGACACTGAAGCTTTCTTT
.,TRBV5-1,.,TRBJ2-5,CASSPEVRPQETQYF,TGCGCCAGCAGCCCGGAGGTCCGGCCCCAAGAGACCCAGTACTTC
.,TRBV6-5,.,TRBJ2-2,CASLRPVGGELFF,TGTGCCAGCCTCCGGCCCGTGGGCGGGGAGCTGTTTTTT
few,TRBV15,.,TRBJ2-1,CATSRRFPSYNEQFF,TGTGCCACCAGCAGACGGTTCCCTTCCTACAATGAGCAGTTCTTC
few,TRBV7-9,TRBD2,TRBJ2-3,CASSFMEREGTDTQYF,TGTGCCAGCAGCTTTATGGAGCGGGAGGGAACAGATACGCAGTATTTT
many,TRBV12-3/TRBV12-4,TRBD2,TRBJ2-1,CASSPSTSGGRDEQFF,TGTGCCAGCAGTCCGTCGACTAGCGGGGGGCGGGATGAGCAGTTCTTC
.,TRBV5-1,TRBD2,TRBJ2-5,CASSFQRGGRETQYF,TGCGCCAGCAGCTTCCAGCGGGGGGGCCGGGAGACCCAGTACTTC
few,TRBV20-1,.,TRBJ2-3,CSARPPVASDTQYF,TGCAGTGCTAGACCCCCAGTAGCGTCGGATACGCAGTATTTT
few,TRBV7-9,.,TRBJ1-2,CASSSQDLYGYTF,TGTGCCAGCAGCTCGCAGGACCTCTATGGCTACACCTTC
few,TRBV27,TRBD2,TRBJ2-7,CASRMGLASYEQYF,TGTGCCAGCAGGATGGGACTAGCCTCCTACGAGCAGTACTTC
few,TRBV6-5,.,TRBJ2-7,CASSYSMAGRYEQYF,TGTGCCAGCAGTTACTCGATGGCCGGGCGTTACGAGCAGTACTTC
.,TRBV4-1,TRBD1,TRBJ1-2,CASSQGGRTGIRGYTF,TGCGCCAGCAGCCAGGGGGGGAGGACAGGGATCCGCGGCTACACCTTC
few,TRBV24-1,TRBD1,TRBJ2-2,CATGDRNTGELFF,TGTGCCACCGGGGACAGGAACACCGGGGAGCTGTTTTTT
.,TRBV23-1,.,TRBJ1-1,CASSQQDANTEAFF,TGCGCCAGCAGTCAGCAGGATGCGAACACTGAAGCTTTCTTT
once,TRBV2,.,TRBJ2-3,CASSEGPWGGDATDTQYF,TGTGCCAGCAGTGAAGGCCCGTGGGGCGGGGACGCCACAGATACGCAGTATTTT
.,TRBV9,.,TRBJ2-7,CASSVVVGSEQYF,TGTGCCAGCAGCGTAGTGGTAGGCAGCGAGCAGTACTTC
.,TRBV2,.,TRBJ1-3,CASSRTGNTIYF,TGTGCCAGCAGCAGGACTGGAAACACCATATATTTT
few,TRBV2,TRBD1,TRBJ2-7,CASSEAGTGDYEQYF,TGTGCCAGCAGTGAAGCGGGGACAGGAGACTACGAGCAGTACTTC
few,TRBV12-3/TRBV12-4,.,TRBJ2-1,CASSLARRDPYNEQFF,TGTGCCAGCAGTTTAGCGCGGAGGGACCCCTACAATGAGCAGTTCTTC
few,TRBV5-5,TRBD2,TRBJ2-1,CASTLGLAVYNEQFF,TGTGCCAGCACCCTGGGACTAGCGGTTTACAATGAGCAGTTCTTC
.,TRBV5-1,TRBD1,TRBJ2-2,CASIPGTGWTGELFF,TGCGCCAGCATCCCCGGGACAGGTTGGACCGGGGAGCTGTTTTTT
.,TRBV20-1,.,TRBJ1-2,CSVDYVPSGDGYTF,TGCAGTGTTGACTACGTACCCTCTGGGGATGGCTACACCTTC
few,TRBV4-1,TRBD2,TRBJ2-3,CASSPSGGPTDTQYF,TGCGCCAGCAGCCCTAGCGGGGGGCCCACAGATACGCAGTATTTT
.,TRBV4-3,TRBD2,TRBJ2-1,CASSPGTSGRGVYNEQFF,TGCGCCAGCAGCCCCGGGACTAGCGGGAGGGGGGTTTACAATGAGCAGTTCTTC
few,TRBV5-1,.,TRBJ1-1,CASSFGGGLGTEAFF,TGCGCCAGCAGCTTTGGTGGGGGGCTAGGCACTGAAGCTTTCTTT
.,TRBV20-1,.,TRBJ2-4,CSARDRRGKNIQYF,TGCAGTGCTAGAGATAGGAGGGGTAAAAACATTCAGTACTTC
few,TRBV5-6,TRBD1,TRBJ2-7,CASSWTGGFYEQYF,TGTGCCAGCAGCTGGACAGGGGGATTCTACGAGCAGTACTTC